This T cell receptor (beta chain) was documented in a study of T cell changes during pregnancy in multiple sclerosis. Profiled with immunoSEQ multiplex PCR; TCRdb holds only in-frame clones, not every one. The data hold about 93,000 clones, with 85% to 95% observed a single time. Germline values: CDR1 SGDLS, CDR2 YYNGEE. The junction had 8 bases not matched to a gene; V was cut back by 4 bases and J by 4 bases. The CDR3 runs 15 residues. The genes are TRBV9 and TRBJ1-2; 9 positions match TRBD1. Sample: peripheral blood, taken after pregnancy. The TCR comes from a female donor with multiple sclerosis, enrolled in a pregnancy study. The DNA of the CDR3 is TGTGCCAGCAGCTCACAGGGGGCGCAGGTCTATGGCTACACCTTC. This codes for CASSSQGAQVYGYTF.